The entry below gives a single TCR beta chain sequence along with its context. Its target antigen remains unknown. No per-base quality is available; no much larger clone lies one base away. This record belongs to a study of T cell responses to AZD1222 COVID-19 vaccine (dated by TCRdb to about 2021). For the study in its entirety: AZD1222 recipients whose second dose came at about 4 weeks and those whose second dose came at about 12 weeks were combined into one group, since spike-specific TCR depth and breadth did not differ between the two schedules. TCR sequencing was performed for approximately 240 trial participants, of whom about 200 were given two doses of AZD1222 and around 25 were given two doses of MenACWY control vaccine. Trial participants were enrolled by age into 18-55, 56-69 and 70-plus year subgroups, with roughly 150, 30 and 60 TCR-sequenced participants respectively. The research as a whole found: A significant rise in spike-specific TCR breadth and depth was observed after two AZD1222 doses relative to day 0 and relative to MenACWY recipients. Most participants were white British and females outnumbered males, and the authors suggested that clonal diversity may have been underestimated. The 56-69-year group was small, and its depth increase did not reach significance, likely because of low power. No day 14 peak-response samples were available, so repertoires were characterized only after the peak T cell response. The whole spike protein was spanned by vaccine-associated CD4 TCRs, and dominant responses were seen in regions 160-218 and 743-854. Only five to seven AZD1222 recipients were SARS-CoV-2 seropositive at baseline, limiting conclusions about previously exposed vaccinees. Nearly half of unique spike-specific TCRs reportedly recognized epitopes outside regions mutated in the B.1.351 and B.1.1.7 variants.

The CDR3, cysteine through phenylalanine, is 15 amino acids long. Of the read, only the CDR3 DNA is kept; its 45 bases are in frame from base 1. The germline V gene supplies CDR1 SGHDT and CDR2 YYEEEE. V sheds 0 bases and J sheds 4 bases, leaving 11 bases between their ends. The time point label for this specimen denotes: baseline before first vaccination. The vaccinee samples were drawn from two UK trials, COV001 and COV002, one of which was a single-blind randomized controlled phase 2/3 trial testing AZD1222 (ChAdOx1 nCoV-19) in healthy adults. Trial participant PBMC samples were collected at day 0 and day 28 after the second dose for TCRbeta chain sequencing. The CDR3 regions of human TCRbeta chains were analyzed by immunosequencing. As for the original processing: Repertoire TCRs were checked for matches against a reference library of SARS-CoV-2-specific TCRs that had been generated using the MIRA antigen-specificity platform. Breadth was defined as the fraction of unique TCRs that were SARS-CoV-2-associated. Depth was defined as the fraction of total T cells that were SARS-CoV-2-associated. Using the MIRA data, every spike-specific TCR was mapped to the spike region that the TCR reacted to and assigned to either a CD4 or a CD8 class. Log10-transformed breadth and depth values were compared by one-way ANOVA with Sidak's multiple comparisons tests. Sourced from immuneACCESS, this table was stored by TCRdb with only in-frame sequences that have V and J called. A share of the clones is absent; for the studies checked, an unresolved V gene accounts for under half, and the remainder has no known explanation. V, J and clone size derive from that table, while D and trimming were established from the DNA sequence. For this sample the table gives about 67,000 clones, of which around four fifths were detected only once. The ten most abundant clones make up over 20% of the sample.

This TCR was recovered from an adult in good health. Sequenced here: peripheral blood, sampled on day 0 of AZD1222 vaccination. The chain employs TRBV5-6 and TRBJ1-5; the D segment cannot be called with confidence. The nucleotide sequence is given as TGTGCCAGCAGCTTGGGTTCAGGACCAAATCAGCCCCAGCATTTT. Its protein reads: CASSLGSGPNQPQHF. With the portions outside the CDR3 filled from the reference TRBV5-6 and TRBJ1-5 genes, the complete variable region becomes DAGVTQSPTHLIKTRGQQVTLRCSPKSGHDTVSWYQQALGQGPQFIFQYYEEEERQRGNFPDRFSGHQFPNYSSELNVNALLLGDSALYLCASSLGSGPNQPQHFGDGTRLSIL.